The 27 T cell receptor beta chains listed next were all sequenced from one sample in a study of monozygotic twins with cystic fibrosis. Here immunoSEQ multiplex PCR was the method, and the copy in TCRdb shows in-frame clones only, minus some. Seen here are over 30,000 clones, more than 60% observed once, and the top ten hold over 0.75%. The specimen sequenced was blood. The receptors originated from a girl between 5 and 17 years old with cystic fibrosis.

This clone has more than one count but fewer than ten. V gene TRBV9 combines with J gene TRBJ1-1; tentatively, D is TRBD1 (6 bases). The CDR3 spans 13 residues. CDR1 SGDLS and CDR2 YYNGEE come from the germline V gene. Trimming stripped 3 bases from V and 11 bases from J, with 17 bases between. The CDR3 protein is CASSDGGGPGAFF. CDR3 coding DNA: TGTGCCAGCAGCGACGGGGGCGGCCCGGGTGCTTTCTTT.

The table lists this clone with a few counts. V usage is TRBV28 and J usage is TRBJ1-5; 7 bases align to TRBD1. The CDR3 runs to 13 residues. Trimming at V came to 7 bases and at J to 3 bases, leaving 3 bases not matched to a gene. Per the germline V gene, CDR1 is MDHEN and CDR2 is SYDVKM. For the CDR3, the DNA is TGTGCCAGCATGGACAGGATCAATCAGCCCCAGCATTTT. It encodes CASMDRINQPQHF.

This clone was seen more than once but under ten times. The chain combines TRBV19 with TRBJ1-5; no firm D call. Deletions cut 1 base from V and 4 bases from J, with 5 bases between. This CDR3 comprises 13 residues. The germline V gene has CDR1 LNHDA and CDR2 SQIVND (reference sequence). CDR3 loop: CASSIGANQPQHF. CDR3 nucleotides: TGTGCCAGTAGTATAGGGGCTAATCAGCCCCAGCATTTT.

J is TRBJ1-2 and V is TRBV7-9; TRBD1 is a possible D gene (5 bases). V lost 4 bases and J lost 2, with 14 bases in between. Germline assignment: CDR1 SEHNR and CDR2 FQNEAQ (reference sequence). The CDR3 runs to 15 residues. CDR3 DNA: TGTGCCAGCAGCTCCGACAGAGAAGCCAACTATGGCTACACCTTC. Its translation: CASSSDREANYGYTF. The full variable domain, in which reference TRBV7-9 and TRBJ1-2 provide the parts outside the CDR3, is DTGVSQNPRHKITKRGQNVTFRCDPISEHNRLYWYRQTLGQGPEFLTYFQNEAQLEKSRLLSDRFSAERPKGSFSTLEIQRTEQGDSAMYLCASSSDREANYGYTFGSGTRLTVV.

This sequence joins TRBV6-1 and TRBJ2-7; D unclear. The CDR3 is 15 residues long. V lost 6 bases and J lost 2, with 17 bases in between. From germline, CDR1 is MNHNS and CDR2 SASEGT. The CDR3 region is CASSKEVPITYEQYV. The CDR3 DNA reads as TGTGCCAGCAGCAAGGAAGTCCCTATCACCTACGAGCAGTACGTC.

This chain links TRBV10-2 with TRBJ2-4; TRBD1 aligns across 8 bases. Germline V lookup: CDR1 WSHSY, CDR2 SAAADI. With V trimmed by 6 bases and J by 1 base, 11 bases remained unmatched. The CDR3 covers 17 residues. DNA of the CDR3: TGCGCCAGCAGCGATAGGAGGAGGGACAGGGCCAAAAACATTCAGTACTTC. Amino acid sequence: CASSDRRRDRAKNIQYF.

The J gene is TRBJ2-7, the V gene TRBV29-1; D call uncertain. The CDR3 contains 15 residues. V was clipped by 0 bases and J by 0 bases, with 12 bases between them. Germline lookup yields CDR1 SQVTM and CDR2 ANQGSEA. Written as DNA, the CDR3 is TGCAGCGTTGAAGATCACTGGCCTAGCTCCTACGAGCAGTACGTC. Translated, it gives CSVEDHWPSSYEQYV.

V gene TRBV30 combines with J gene TRBJ2-3, with TRBD2 matching over 16 bases. This CDR3 region has 17 residues. The V gene's germline CDR1 is GTSNPN and CDR2 SVGIG (reference sequence). The trim removed 2 bases at V and 0 bases at J, leaving 2 bases unmatched. CDR3 in DNA: TGTGCCTGGAGTAAGGGACTAGCGGGAGGGAGCACAGATACGCAGTATTTT. Its protein is CAWSKGLAGGSTDTQYF.

The V gene is TRBV6-5, the J gene TRBJ2-6; D is undetermined. CDR1 MNHEY and CDR2 SVGAGI come from the germline V gene. V was trimmed by 7 bases and J by 1 base, leaving 11 bases between them. The CDR3 sequence is 15 residues long. The CDR3 nucleotides read TGTGCCAGCACAAAAGGAATTTCTGGGGCCAACGTCCTGACTTTC. Amino acid sequence: CASTKGISGANVLTF.

This clone was seen once. The chain combines TRBV7-2 with TRBJ1-3, with no clear D. The V and J ends lost 1 base and 1 base respectively, with 2 bases between them. Germline V gene data show CDR1 as SGHTA and CDR2 as FQGNSA. The CDR3 loop spans 13 amino acids. The CDR3 DNA reads TGTGCCAGCAGCTTAGATTCTGGAAACACCATATATTTT. This encodes CASSLDSGNTIYF.

The table lists this clone with a few counts. The rearrangement links TRBV27 to TRBJ2-7, with 7 bases aligning to TRBD2. The length of the CDR3 is 14 residues. V lost 2 bases, J lost 4 bases, and 5 bases stayed unmatched. CDR1 is MNHEY, CDR2 SMNVEV, per germline (reference sequence). The CDR3, as DNA: TGTGCCAGCAGTTTAGCGGGAGAGTTATACGAGCAGTACTTC. Amino acids: CASSLAGELYEQYF.

This sequence joins TRBV30 and TRBJ2-2; 7 bases line up with TRBD1. Trimming took 5 bases from V and 2 from J; bases not matched to a gene: 5. The V gene's germline CDR1 is GTSNPN and CDR2 SVGIG (reference sequence). This CDR3 is 14 amino acids long. The CDR3 nucleotides read TGTGCCTGGCGGACAGGAAGCAACACCGGGGAGCTGTTTTTT. Translating gives CAWRTGSNTGELFF. Combining the CDR3 with reference TRBV30 and TRBJ2-2 gives the whole variable domain SQTIHQWPATLVQPVGSPLSLECTVEGTSNPNLYWYRQAAGRGLQLLFYSVGIGQISSEVPQNLSASRPQDRQFILSSKKLLLSDSGFYLCAWRTGSNTGELFFGEGSRLTVL.

This chain uses TRBV6-5 with TRBJ2-7; D uncertain. Germline values: CDR1 MNHEY, CDR2 SVGAGI. The CDR3 sequence is 14 residues long. The V and J ends lost 0 bases and 6 bases respectively, with 12 bases between them. CDR3 sequence reads: CASSYSTQAIEQYF. DNA of the CDR3: TGTGCCAGCAGTTACTCGACCCAAGCGATCGAGCAGTACTTC.

The chain is built from TRBV27 and TRBJ2-1; TRBD2 agrees at 7 bases. The CDR3 runs to 17 residues. Germline CDR1 is MNHEY and CDR2 is SMNVEV (reference sequence). V was clipped by 5 bases and J by 1 base; unmatched bases: 11. The CDR3 is CASSPFRGRSSYNEQFF. The CDR3 DNA reads as TGTGCCAGCAGTCCCTTCCGCGGGAGATCGTCCTACAATGAGCAGTTCTTC.

This clone has just a few counts. The chain links TRBV6-5 to TRBJ1-5; D unclear. The CDR3 runs 13 residues. The germline CDR1 and CDR2 sequences are MNHEY and SVGAGI. Trimming removed 6 bases from V and 4 bases from J, with 10 bases in between. The CDR3 DNA reads TGTGCCAGCAGCCGTAACTGGAATCAGCCCCAGCATTTT. This encodes CASSRNWNQPQHF.

This clone was observed a handful of times. The J gene is TRBJ1-2, the V gene TRBV19; D call uncertain. With 8 bases removed from V and 4 bases from J, the gap between germline ends came to 11 bases. CDR3 length: 12 amino acids. The germline gives CDR1 LNHDA, CDR2 SQIVND (reference sequence). CDR3 amino acids: CASYLEGYGYTF. As DNA, the CDR3 is TGTGCCAGTTATTTGGAGGGCTATGGCTACACCTTC.

The chain is built from TRBV9 and TRBJ1-5; no reliable D call. The CDR3 length is 15 residues. Germline CDR1 reads SGDLS; CDR2 reads YYNGEE. V was trimmed by 0 bases and J by 3 bases, leaving 10 bases between them. CDR3 DNA sequence: TGTGCCAGCAGCGTAGAGGAGGGTTACAATCAGCCCCAGCATTTT. Translating it yields CASSVEEGYNQPQHF.

The chain uses TRBV7-2 and TRBJ1-2; 8 nucleotides match TRBD1. The CDR3 consists of 14 residues. Germline trimming cut 6 bases from V and 4 bases from J; bases unmatched to any gene: 7. CDR1 is SGHTA and CDR2 is FQGNSA in the germline V gene. The CDR3 is CASRTPQGAYGYTF. CDR3 nucleotide sequence: TGTGCCAGCAGAACACCGCAGGGGGCCTATGGCTACACCTTC.

The chain has TRBV6-5 and TRBJ2-5; 8 bases line up with TRBD2. The CDR3 covers 13 residues. CDR1 is MNHEY and CDR2 is SVGAGI in the germline V gene. With 7 bases clipped from V and 5 bases from J, the junction kept 6 bases outside the gene matches. The CDR3 spells CASTAAGVETQYF. DNA for the CDR3: TGTGCCAGCACAGCAGCGGGAGTGGAGACCCAGTACTTC.

The chain is built from TRBV6-6 and TRBJ1-1; 10 bases map to TRBD1. Trimming removed 6 bases from V and 1 base from J; junction bases left unmatched: 8. Per the germline V gene, CDR1 is MNHNY and CDR2 is SVGAGI (reference sequence). The CDR3 contains 16 residues. The CDR3 is CASRNDRGPTNTEAFF. CDR3 sequence (DNA): TGTGCCAGCAGAAACGACAGGGGGCCCACGAACACTGAAGCTTTCTTT.

J is TRBJ2-5 and V is TRBV29-1; TRBD2 agrees at 9 bases. The trim removed 6 bases at V and 0 bases at J, leaving 11 bases unmatched. The CDR3 covers 16 residues. Looked up from germline, CDR1 is SQVTM and CDR2 is ANQGSEA. The CDR3 is CSVERGLAGYQETQYF. In DNA, the CDR3 is TGCAGCGTAGAGCGTGGGCTAGCGGGGTACCAAGAGACCCAGTACTTC.

The rearrangement joins TRBV6-6 to TRBJ2-3; D might be TRBD2 (7 bases). The CDR3 is 12 residues long. Trimming took 6 bases from V and 6 from J, leaving 10 bases between them. In germline, CDR1 is MNHNY, CDR2 SVGAGI (reference sequence). CDR3 nucleotide sequence: TGTGCCAGCAGAGGGGGGGCTGATACGCAGTATTTT. Its protein is CASRGGADTQYF.

This chain connects TRBV11-2 to TRBJ2-2; 10 positions match TRBD2. Germline CDR1 is SGHAT and CDR2 is FQNNGV. Germline trimming cut 7 bases from V and 5 bases from J; bases unmatched to any gene: 10. The CDR3 contains 16 residues. CDR3: CASIGASGSRTGELFF. CDR3 nucleotide sequence: TGTGCCAGCATCGGGGCTAGCGGGAGTCGGACCGGGGAGCTGTTTTTT. The full variable domain, in which reference TRBV11-2 and TRBJ2-2 provide the parts outside the CDR3, is EAGVAQSPRYKIIEKRQSVAFWCNPISGHATLYWYQQILGQGPKLLIQFQNNGVVDDSQLPKDRFSAERLKGVDSTLKIQPAKLEDSAVYLCASIGASGSRTGELFFGEGSRLTVL.

The J gene is TRBJ1-3, the V gene TRBV5-6; D may be TRBD1 (5 bases). Germline V gives CDR1 SGHDT, CDR2 YYEEEE. The germline V and J ends were trimmed by 2 bases and 2 bases, with 8 bases remaining between them. The CDR3 sequence is 14 residues long. The CDR3 nucleotides read TGTGCCAGCAGCTTTGCAGGGACTGGAAACACCATATATTTT. It encodes CASSFAGTGNTIYF.

Only a few counts were recorded for this clone. The chain employs TRBV10-3 and TRBJ1-1, with 10 positions matching TRBD1. The J segment lost 10 bases and the V segment lost 2 bases, leaving 7 bases of the junction unmatched. Germline-derived CDR1 and CDR2 are ENHRY and SYGVKD. CDR3 length equals 14 residues. The CDR3 reads CAISEKDRGRPAFF. CDR3 in DNA: TGTGCCATCAGTGAGAAAGACAGGGGGCGCCCAGCTTTCTTT.

The chain combines TRBV29-1 with TRBJ1-2, with no clear D. The CDR3 loop spans 11 amino acids. Trimming removed 4 bases from V and 3 bases from J, with 6 bases in between. Germline CDR1 SQVTM, CDR2 ANQGSEA. The CDR3 sequence: CSVVLDYGYTF. CDR3 DNA sequence: TGCAGCGTTGTTTTGGACTATGGCTACACCTTC.

A single count supports this clone. The chain carries TRBV7-2 and TRBJ1-1, with 10 bases identical to TRBD1. The J segment lost 6 bases and the V segment lost 1 base, leaving 2 bases of the junction unmatched. Germline CDR1 is SGHTA and CDR2 is FQGNSA. This CDR3 comprises 14 residues. The chain's CDR3 is CASSLGGTGAEAFF. CDR3 nucleotide sequence: TGTGCCAGCAGCTTAGGTGGGACAGGGGCTGAAGCTTTCTTT.